This T cell receptor (beta chain) was recorded in a study of cytomegalovirus exposure and HLA in healthy donors. Study-wide background: Among the approximately 420 donors who were genotyped, approximately 76% fell in the genetic ancestry cluster that is associated with self-reported Caucasian donors.

The study sampled nominally healthy donors, though unrecorded immune exposures were likely. The CDR3 extends over 11 amino acids. Germline CDR1 is SNHLY and CDR2 is FYNNEI. The ends lost 5 bases at V and 10 bases at J; junction bases unmatched: 4. PCR used 60 Vbeta primers and 13 Jbeta primers. Here immunoSEQ multiplex PCR was the method, and the copy in TCRdb shows in-frame clones only, minus some. The profile shows under 200,000 clones, roughly 82% of them singletons. The sequence was collected from a woman aged 45 to 65 in good health and CMV-seropositive. The sequenced sample was PBMCs. The chain uses TRBV2 and TRBJ1-2, with TRBD1 matching 7 bases. This CDR3 is CASSPDRVYTF. In nucleotides, the CDR3 is TGTGCCAGCAGTCCCGACAGGGTCTACACCTTC.